This record covers a single T cell receptor beta chain. This sample is part of a study of PD-L1 blockade in urothelial cancer. Across the whole study: The median T cell count in blood samples was 141,255.

Using immunoSEQ multiplex PCR, the repertoire was profiled, and TCRdb retains in-frame clones only, with some absent. The sample has around 110,000 clones, about 89% seen once. The time point was: peripheral blood 6 weeks after treatment start. This specimen was PBMCs, taken around atezolizumab (anti-PD-L1) treatment. The TCR sequence derives from a man aged 55 to 70 with urothelial cancer.

The CDR3 is CAWTGPYNEQFF. The CDR3 nucleotides read TGTGCCTGGACAGGGCCTTACAATGAGCAGTTCTTC. The V and J genes are TRBV30 and TRBJ2-1; possible D gene TRBD1, 5 bases. The CDR3 contains 12 residues. The germline V gene encodes CDR1 GTSNPN and CDR2 SVGIG (reference sequence). Trimming took 4 bases from V and 4 from J, leaving 8 bases between them. Supplemented by reference TRBV30 and TRBJ2-1, the full variable domain reads SQTIHQWPATLVQPVGSPLSLECTVEGTSNPNLYWYRQAAGRGLQLLFYSVGIGQISSEVPQNLSASRPQDRQFILSSKKLLLSDSGFYLCAWTGPYNEQFFGPGTRLTVL.